This entry concerns a single T cell receptor beta chain. This record belongs to a study of blood T cell repertoires in COVID-19. In the original analysis: Estimated nucleated cell counts came from reference gene primer amplification. Libraries were prepared by immunoSEQ multiplex PCR; TCRdb keeps only in-frame clonotypes and omits some of them. V, J and clone size reflect that table, while D and trimming were determined from the DNA. This table holds 160,000 or so clones, 84% found once. This sequence was found in a woman aged 50 to 60 who had recovered from COVID-19. Specimen: PBMCs or T cells enriched from blood (not recorded which).

The CDR3: CASRQGAERGETQYF. Written as DNA, the CDR3 is TGTGCCAGCAGGCAAGGAGCGGAGCGAGGAGAGACCCAGTACTTC. The chain links TRBV5-4 to TRBJ2-5; maybe TRBD2 (5 bases). The CDR3 length is 15 residues. V lost 5 bases and J lost 4, with 18 bases in between. Germline assignment: CDR1 SGHNT and CDR2 YYREEE (reference sequence).